This T cell receptor (beta chain) was identified during a study of blood T cell repertoires in COVID-19. On the study more broadly: The United States, Italy and Spain supplied acute and convalescent COVID-19 samples.

Study processing details: Estimation of nucleated cell counts was performed using reference gene primer amplification. Only in-frame clones appear in the TCRdb table, and some are missing; sequencing was by immunoSEQ multiplex PCR. V, J and clone size were drawn from that table, and D and trimming were deduced from the DNA. The repertoire holds 40,000 to 65,000 clones, with about nine tenths as singletons. Germline V CDR1 and CDR2: SGHVS, FQNEAQ. The CDR3 is 13 residues long. The ends were cut back, 5 bases at V and 0 bases at J, with 8 bases in the middle. The sequenced material came from peripheral blood. This receptor was identified in an elderly man with acute or convalescent COVID-19. The V call is TRBV7-8, the J call TRBJ2-7; D is unresolved. This chain's CDR3 is CASSQTFSYEQYF. CDR3 coding DNA: TGTGCCAGCAGCCAGACATTCTCCTACGAGCAGTACTTC.